The present entry profiles one T cell receptor beta chain with its context. Its target is not known. The data derive from a study of B cell selection in AIRE deficiency. Study-wide points: Healthy donors alone shared under 35% of around 3,700 Treg sequences; patients alone more than 8.5%. Patient Tconv and Treg cells showed healthy-like TCRBV usage, CDR3 length, diversity. CDR3s were shorter in shared Treg sequences, reflecting few non-templated nucleotide insertions.

Per the study methods: About 5.6x10^4 patient and roughly 9.6x10^4 healthy donor TCRbeta sequences came from Tregs. Libraries were prepared by immunoSEQ multiplex PCR; TCRdb keeps only in-frame clonotypes and omits some of them. V and J calls and clone size follow that table, whereas D and trimming were derived from the DNA. Seen here are 15,000 or so clones, 85% to 95% observed once, and the top ten hold roughly 1%. Regulatory T cells were sorted as CD4+CD25hiCD127low/negative cells. Looked up from germline, CDR1 is SGHTA and CDR2 is FQGNSA. There are 17 residues in the CDR3. With 1 base removed from V and 0 bases from J, the gap between germline ends came to 13 bases.

This sequence joins TRBV7-2 and TRBJ1-3, with D possibly being TRBD1 (6 bases). Sequenced sample: Tregs sorted from PBMCs. The source is a human donor with AIRE deficiency. The CDR3 sequence: CASSLVPRTVSGNTIYF. The CDR3 nucleotides read TGTGCCAGCAGCTTAGTCCCCCGGACAGTCTCTGGAAACACCATATATTTT.